This TCR beta chain was sequenced during a study of CD8 T cell repertoires and HIV-1 epitope variants. V was clipped by 4 bases and J by 1 base, with 10 bases between them. CDR1 and CDR2 from the germline V gene are KGHSH and LQKENI. The CDR3 is made up of 14 amino acids. Data came from immunoSEQ multiplex PCR; TCRdb stores just in-frame clones and leaves some out. The sample has under 7,000 clones; about 63% are singletons. Concerning this clone: Its antigen is not identified.

The specimen was cultured CD8+ T cells derived from PBMCs. V and J are TRBV18 and TRBJ1-1; D not resolved. The sequence was obtained from a male donor with HIV. The DNA of the CDR3 is TGTGCCAGCTCACGGGAAAGGGCGAACACTGAAGCTTTCTTT. Its protein is CASSRERANTEAFF.